The rows below give T cell receptor beta chains drawn from one sample of a study of beta chain features in type 1 diabetes. Using immunoSEQ multiplex PCR, the repertoire was profiled, and TCRdb retains in-frame clones only, with some absent. Among under 800,000 clones listed, roughly a sixth were seen once. Sequencing was done on a sample of naive CD4+ T cells from blood. The receptors stem from a man aged 18 to 30 in good health. CDR3s include the opening cysteine and the closing phenylalanine or tryptophan. A D gene is named only where the DNA matches it firmly. The listing skips clone size in some rows; elsewhere it reads once, few, many or a size class.

size,V,J,D,DNA,CDR3
few,TRBV10-3,TRBJ2-5,TRBD1,TGTGCCATCAGTGAGTGGGGGACAGGTCAAGAGACCCAGTACTTC,CAISEWGTGQETQYF
few,TRBV6-1,TRBJ2-1,TRBD1,TGTGCCACCGCCGGGACAGACTACAATGAGCAGTTCTTC,CATAGTDYNEQFF
few,TRBV18,TRBJ2-1,TRBD2,TGTGCCAGCTCACCCTATACTAGCGGAACCTACAATGAGCAGTTCTTC,CASSPYTSGTYNEQFF
NA,TRBV18,TRBJ1-2,NA,TGTGCCAGCTCAACACAGGGATTAGCTAACTATGGCTACACCTTC,CASSTQGLANYGYTF
NA,TRBV9,TRBJ1-5,NA,TGTGCCAGGCTCCATCAGCCCCAGCATTTT,CARLHQPQHF
NA,TRBV25-1,TRBJ1-1,NA,TGTGCCAGCAGCAGGGCGAACACTGAAGCTTTCTTT,CASSRANTEAFF
few,TRBV9,TRBJ2-1,NA,TGTGCCAGCACCAAACAGGGCTGGTCGTCGTTCAATGAGCAGTTCTTC,CASTKQGWSSFNEQFF
NA,TRBV7-8,TRBJ1-2,NA,TGTGCCAGCAGCTTCAGACTGGGCTATGGCTACACCTTC,CASSFRLGYGYTF
NA,TRBV7-9,TRBJ1-5,TRBD1,TGTGCCAGCAGCCAACAGGGGTCGAGCAATCAGCCCCAGCATTTT,CASSQQGSSNQPQHF
few,TRBV9,TRBJ1-1,NA,TGTGCCAGCAGCGTAGCCCCTCACACTGAAGCTTTCTTT,CASSVAPHTEAFF
NA,TRBV14,TRBJ2-1,TRBD1,TGTGCCAGCAGCCAAGCCAGGGGGGACAGGGGATACAATGAGCAGTTCTTC,CASSQARGDRGYNEQFF
few,TRBV4-3,TRBJ1-2,NA,TGCGCCAGCAGCCAGGGTATACTGACCCAATCTAACTATGGCTACACCTTC,CASSQGILTQSNYGYTF
NA,TRBV21-1,TRBJ2-5,NA,NA,CASSKVVWGQGTPETQYF
few,TRBV7-2,TRBJ2-7,NA,TGTGCCAGCAGCGCTGGACTGTTATACTTC,CASSAGLLYF
few,TRBV5-1,TRBJ2-7,NA,TGCGCCAGCAGCTTGGCTGCGGGAAGCCCCTACGAGCAGTACTTC,CASSLAAGSPYEQYF
once,TRBV28,TRBJ2-7,NA,TGTGCCAGCAGTTCCAGTTACGAGCAGTACTTC,CASSSSYEQYF
NA,TRBV19,TRBJ2-2,TRBD1,TGTGCCAGTAGGGTGGGACAGAGCACCGGGGAGCTGTTTTTT,CASRVGQSTGELFF
few,TRBV7-2,TRBJ1-6,NA,TGTGCCAGCAGCCACGAGAGATCACCCCTCCACTTT,CASSHERSPLHF
NA,TRBV15,TRBJ2-3,NA,TGTGCCACCAGCAGAGGAAATAGCGGTTCAGATACGCAGTATTTT,CATSRGNSGSDTQYF
few,TRBV27,TRBJ1-6,NA,TGTGCCAGCAGTCACCTGAAAAGGGGTAATTCACCCCTCCACTTT,CASSHLKRGNSPLHF
NA,TRBV5-6,TRBJ2-5,TRBD2,TGTGCCAGCAGCTCGGTGGGGTACTGGGGACTAGCGGAAGAGACCCAGTACTTC,CASSSVGYWGLAEETQYF
few,TRBV21-1,TRBJ1-5,NA,TGTGCCAGCAGCAAAGGCCCTGACAATCAGCCCCAGCATTTT,CASSKGPDNQPQHF
few,TRBV7-2,TRBJ1-1,NA,TGTGCCAGCAGCTTTACGAACACTGAAGCTTTCTTT,CASSFTNTEAFF
NA,TRBV29-1,TRBJ1-5,NA,TGCAGCGCCAAGCCGGAGCCCCAGCATTTT,CSAKPEPQHF
few,TRBV5-4,TRBJ1-1,NA,TGTGCCAGTGTCACCACAGGAGCCGCTGAAGCTTTCTTT,CASVTTGAAEAFF
few,TRBV4-2,TRBJ2-5,NA,TGTGCCAGCAGCCAGGCTTCCAGGCCACAACAAGAGACCCAGTACTTC,CASSQASRPQQETQYF
NA,TRBV7-3,TRBJ2-3,TRBD2,TGTGCCAGCAGCTCCACTAGCGGGGGGGTCACAGATACGCAGTATTTT,CASSSTSGGVTDTQYF
NA,TRBV27,TRBJ2-7,TRBD1,TGTGCCAGCAGGTACAGGGGGGATCCCTACGAGCAGTACTTC,CASRYRGDPYEQYF
NA,TRBV6-4,TRBJ2-3,TRBD2,TGTGCCAGCAGTGACGCGGGAGCTGGCACAGATACGCAGTATTTT,CASSDAGAGTDTQYF
NA,TRBV15,TRBJ2-5,TRBD1,TGTGCCACCAGCAGACAGGGGGCGGCCTCCGGAGAGACCCAGTACTTC,CATSRQGAASGETQYF
few,TRBV6-1,TRBJ2-7,NA,TGTGCCAGCTTGTCAGCCGGCGGCGAGCAGTACTTC,CASLSAGGEQYF
NA,TRBV18,TRBJ2-5,TRBD2,TGTGCCAGCGGGGGGGGTCTCCAAGAGACCCAGTACTTC,CASGGGLQETQYF
NA,TRBV4-1,TRBJ1-5,NA,TGCGCCAGCAGCCAAGATCGATCCGGGCCCCAGCATTTT,CASSQDRSGPQHF
few,TRBV6-1,TRBJ2-5,NA,TGTGCCAGCAGTGCGTCCCGGCAACAAGAGACCCAGTACTTC,CASSASRQQETQYF
NA,TRBV15,TRBJ2-7,NA,TGTGCCACCAGCAGGGGAACCGGGCCTCTCTCCTACGAGCAGTACTTC,CATSRGTGPLSYEQYF
few,TRBV29-1,TRBJ1-2,NA,TGCAGCGTTGTGCAGGGACGGTACACCTTC,CSVVQGRYTF
NA,TRBV9,TRBJ2-6,TRBD1,TGTGCCAGCAGCGCCCAGGGGGCTTGGGGGGCCAACGTCCTGACTTTC,CASSAQGAWGANVLTF
NA,TRBV2,TRBJ1-2,NA,TGTGCCAGCAGTGAACGATCCCGACTAGGAAACTATGGCTACACCTTC,CASSERSRLGNYGYTF
NA,TRBV5-1,TRBJ1-3,NA,TGCGCCAGCAGCTTGGCCGGGGGAGGCTCTGGAAACACCATATATTTT,CASSLAGGGSGNTIYF
NA,TRBV5-4,TRBJ2-5,TRBD2,TGTGCCAGCAAGGGAAGGGGAGGGGAGGGAAAGACCCAGTACTTC,CASKGRGGEGKTQYF
NA,TRBV21-1,TRBJ2-1,NA,TGTGCCAGCAGCAAACCGATCCGAAGGACTAGCGGGGGGGTAGGATGTTATGAGCAGTTCTTC,CASSKPIRRTSGGVGCYEQFF
NA,TRBV18,TRBJ2-5,TRBD1,TGTGCCAGCTCACCACGAGGGACAGGGCTCCAAGAGACCCAGTACTTC,CASSPRGTGLQETQYF
NA,TRBV30,TRBJ1-5,NA,TGTGCCTGGAGTGTGGCAGGGGCTAACCAGCCCCAGCATTTT,CAWSVAGANQPQHF
NA,TRBV4-1,TRBJ1-2,TRBD1,TGCGCCAGCAGCCTAACGGGACAGGGGGTCGATGGCTACACCTTC,CASSLTGQGVDGYTF
NA,TRBV19,TRBJ1-2,NA,TGTGCCAGTAGTTCCAAGTTTTGGCGGGGCGACTACACCTTC,CASSSKFWRGDYTF
few,TRBV19,TRBJ2-3,NA,TGTGCCAGTAGTTCGTCCATATACCTGCTCACAGATACGCAGTATTTT,CASSSSIYLLTDTQYF
NA,TRBV5-1,TRBJ2-1,NA,TGCGCCACCGGCTTTACAGGGAGGGCCGACAATGAGCAGTTCTTC,CATGFTGRADNEQFF
few,TRBV11-2,TRBJ2-1,TRBD2,TGTGCCAGCAGCTTAGTTAGCGGGGGGTGGAATGAGCAGTTCTTC,CASSLVSGGWNEQFF
NA,TRBV18,TRBJ2-7,NA,TGTGCCAGCTCACCGGGATTGCCAAAGCCCCCTTACGAGCAGTACTTC,CASSPGLPKPPYEQYF
NA,TRBV7-9,TRBJ1-2,NA,TGTGCCAGCCGCAGGGAAATGGATGGCTACACCTTC,CASRREMDGYTF
few,TRBV28,TRBJ1-2,NA,TGTGCCAGCAGTTTACCTCCGACGGCCCTGTATGGCTACACCTTC,CASSLPPTALYGYTF
NA,TRBV7-8,TRBJ2-1,NA,TGTGCCAGCAGCCCCGTGGAGCGGGCCTACAATGAGCAGTTCTTC,CASSPVERAYNEQFF
NA,TRBV5-4,TRBJ2-3,TRBD1,TGTGCCAGCAGCTTCAGACAGGGTACGGCAGATACGCAGTATTTT,CASSFRQGTADTQYF